This TCR beta chain was captured in a study of blood T cell repertoires in COVID-19. This CDR3 contains 17 residues. Germline loops: CDR1 LNHDA, CDR2 SQIVND (reference sequence). V lost 3 bases, J lost 4 bases, and 7 bases stayed unmatched. This clone was seen only once. Using immunoSEQ multiplex PCR, the repertoire was profiled, and TCRdb retains in-frame clones only, with some absent. The sample records about 55,000 clones, 90% being singletons. The sample consisted of peripheral blood. V gene TRBV19 combines with J gene TRBJ1-4, with 11 bases aligning to TRBD1. This clonotype was sampled from an elderly man with acute or convalescent COVID-19. The CDR3 is CASSMVGQGGYNEKLFF. Here the CDR3 DNA reads TGTGCCAGTAGTATGGTGGGACAGGGGGGATATAATGAAAAACTGTTTTTT.